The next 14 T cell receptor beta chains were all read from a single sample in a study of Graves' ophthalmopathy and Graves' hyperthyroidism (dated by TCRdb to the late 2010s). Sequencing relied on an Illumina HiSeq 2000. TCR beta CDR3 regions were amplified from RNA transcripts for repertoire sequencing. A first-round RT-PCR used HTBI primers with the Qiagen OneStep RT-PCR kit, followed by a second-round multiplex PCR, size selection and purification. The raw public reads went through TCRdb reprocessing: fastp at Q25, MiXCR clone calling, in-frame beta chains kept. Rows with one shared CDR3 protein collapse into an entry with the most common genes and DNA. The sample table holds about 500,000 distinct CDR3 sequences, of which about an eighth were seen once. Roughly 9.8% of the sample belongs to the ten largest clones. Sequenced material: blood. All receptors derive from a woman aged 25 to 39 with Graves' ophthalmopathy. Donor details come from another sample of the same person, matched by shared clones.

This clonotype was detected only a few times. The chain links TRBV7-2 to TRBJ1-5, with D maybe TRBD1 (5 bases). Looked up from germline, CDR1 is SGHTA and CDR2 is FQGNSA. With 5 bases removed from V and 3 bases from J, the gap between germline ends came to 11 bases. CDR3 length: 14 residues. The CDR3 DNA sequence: TGTGCCAGCAGCCTCGGGGCAGACAATCAGCCCCAGCATTTT. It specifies CASSLGADNQPQHF.

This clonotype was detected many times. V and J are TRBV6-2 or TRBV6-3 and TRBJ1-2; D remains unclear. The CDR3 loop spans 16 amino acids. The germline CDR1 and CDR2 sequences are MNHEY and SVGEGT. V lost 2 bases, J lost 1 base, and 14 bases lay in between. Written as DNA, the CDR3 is TGTGCCAGCAGTTACAGGCCTACCATTCTTAACTATGGCTACACCTTC. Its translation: CASSYRPTILNYGYTF.

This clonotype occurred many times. The CDR3 sequence: CASSVGTSGGARGEQYF. The CDR3 bases are TGTGCCAGCAGCGTAGGGACTAGCGGGGGGGCACGGGGCGAGCAGTACTTC. The chain is built from TRBV9 and TRBJ2-7, with 15 positions matching TRBD2. Germline assignment: CDR1 SGDLS and CDR2 YYNGEE. The ends lost 0 bases at V and 6 bases at J; junction bases unmatched: 7. There are 17 residues in the CDR3.

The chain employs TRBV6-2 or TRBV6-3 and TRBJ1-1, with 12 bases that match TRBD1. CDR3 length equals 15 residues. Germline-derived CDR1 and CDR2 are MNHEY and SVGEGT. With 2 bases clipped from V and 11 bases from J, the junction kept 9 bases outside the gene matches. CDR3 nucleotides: TGTGCCAGCAGTTACGGGACAGGGGGCGCAGTGAAGGCTTTCTTT. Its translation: CASSYGTGGAVKAFF.

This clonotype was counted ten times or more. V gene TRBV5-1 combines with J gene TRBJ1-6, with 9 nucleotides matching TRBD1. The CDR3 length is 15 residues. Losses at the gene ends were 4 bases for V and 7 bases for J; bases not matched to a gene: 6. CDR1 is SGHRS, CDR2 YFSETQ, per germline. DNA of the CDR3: TGCGCCAGCAGCATGGGACAGGGATCCAATTCACCCCTCCACTTT. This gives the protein CASSMGQGSNSPLHF.

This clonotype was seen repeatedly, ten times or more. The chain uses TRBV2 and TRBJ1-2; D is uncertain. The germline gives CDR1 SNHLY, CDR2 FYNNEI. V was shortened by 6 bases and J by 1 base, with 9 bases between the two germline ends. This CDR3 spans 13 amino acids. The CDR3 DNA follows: TGTGCCAGCAGGGTAGAGATTAACTATGGCTACACCTTC. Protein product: CASRVEINYGYTF.

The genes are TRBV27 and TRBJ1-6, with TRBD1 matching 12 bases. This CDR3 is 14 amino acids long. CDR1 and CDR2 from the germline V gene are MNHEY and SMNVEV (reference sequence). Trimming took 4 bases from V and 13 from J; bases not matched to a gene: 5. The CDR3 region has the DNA TGTGCCAGCAGTTCCGGGACAGGGGGCCGGCCCCTCCACTTT. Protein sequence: CASSSGTGGRPLHF.

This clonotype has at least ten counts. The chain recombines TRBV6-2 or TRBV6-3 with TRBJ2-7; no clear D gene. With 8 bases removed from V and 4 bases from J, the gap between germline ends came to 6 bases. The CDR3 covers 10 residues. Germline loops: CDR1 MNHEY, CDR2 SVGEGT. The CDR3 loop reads CASGEYEQYF. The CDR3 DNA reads TGTGCCAGCGGAGAGTACGAGCAGTACTTC.

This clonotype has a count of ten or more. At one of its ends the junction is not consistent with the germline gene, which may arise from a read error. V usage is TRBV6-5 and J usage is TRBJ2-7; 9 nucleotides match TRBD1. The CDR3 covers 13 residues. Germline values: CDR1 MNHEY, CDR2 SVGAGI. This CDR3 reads CASSMDRGYEQYF. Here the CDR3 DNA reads TGTGCCAGCAGTATGGACAGGGGATACGAGCAATACTTC.

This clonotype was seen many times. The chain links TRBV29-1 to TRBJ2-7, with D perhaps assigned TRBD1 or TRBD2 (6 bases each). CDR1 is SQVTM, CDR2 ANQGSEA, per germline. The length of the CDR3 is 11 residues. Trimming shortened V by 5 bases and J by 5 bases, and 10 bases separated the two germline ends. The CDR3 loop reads CSVPRGDEQYF. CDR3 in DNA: TGCAGCGTTCCTAGGGGGGACGAGCAGTACTTC.

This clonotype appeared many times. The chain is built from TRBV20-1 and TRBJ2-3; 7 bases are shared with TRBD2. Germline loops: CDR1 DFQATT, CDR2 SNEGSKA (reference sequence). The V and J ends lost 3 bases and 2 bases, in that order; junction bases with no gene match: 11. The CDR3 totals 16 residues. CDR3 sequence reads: CSARRPSGKVTDTQYF. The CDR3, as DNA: TGCAGTGCTAGGAGGCCTAGCGGAAAAGTCACAGATACGCAGTATTTT.

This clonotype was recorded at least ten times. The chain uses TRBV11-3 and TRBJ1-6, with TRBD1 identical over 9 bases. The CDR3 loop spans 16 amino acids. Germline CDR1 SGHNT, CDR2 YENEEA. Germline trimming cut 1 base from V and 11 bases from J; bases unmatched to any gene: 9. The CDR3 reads CASSLGAGTGPTPLHF. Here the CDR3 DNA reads TGTGCCAGCAGCTTAGGGGCCGGGACAGGGCCGACACCCCTCCACTTT.

This chain's CDR3 is CASSRTLTGSPLHF. The CDR3 DNA reads as TGTGCCAGCAGCCGCACCCTAACAGGTTCACCCCTCCACTTT. The J gene is TRBJ1-6, the V gene TRBV14; a possible D gene is TRBD1 (5 bases). The CDR3 sequence is 14 residues long. V was clipped by 4 bases and J by 9 bases, with 13 bases between them. Germline V gene lookup returns CDR1 SGHDN and CDR2 FVKESK. Complete variable domain (other parts from reference TRBV14 and TRBJ1-6): EAGVTQFPSHSVIEKGQTVTLRCDPISGHDNLYWYRRVMGKEIKFLLHFVKESKQDESGMPNNRFLAERTGGTYSTLKVQPAELEDSGVYFCASSRTLTGSPLHFGNGTRLTVT.

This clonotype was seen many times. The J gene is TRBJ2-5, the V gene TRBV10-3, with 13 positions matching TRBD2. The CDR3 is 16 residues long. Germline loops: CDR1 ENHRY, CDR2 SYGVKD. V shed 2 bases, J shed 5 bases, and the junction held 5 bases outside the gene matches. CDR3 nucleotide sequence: TGTGCCATCAGTGAGACTAGCGGGGGGGCCCAGGAGACCCAGTACTTC. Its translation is CAISETSGGAQETQYF.